This T cell receptor (beta chain) was sequenced during a study of blood T cell repertoires in COVID-19. Generated by immunoSEQ multiplex PCR, the TCRdb table keeps only in-frame clones and is missing some. The data contain a few hundred thousand clones, 80% to 90% of them singletons. The CDR3 is 16 amino acids. Germline values: CDR1 SGHRS, CDR2 YFSETQ. V lost 0 bases to trimming and J lost 0 bases, with 10 bases between them. This clone was seen a handful of times. The V gene is TRBV5-1, the J gene TRBJ2-1, with no clear D. The sample was peripheral blood. This sequence was found in a man in his forties with acute or convalescent COVID-19. The CDR3 DNA is TGCGCCAGCAGCTTGGTCCACTCGAGCTCCTACAATGAGCAGTTCTTC. Its protein is CASSLVHSSSYNEQFF. The full variable domain, completed using reference TRBV5-1 and TRBJ2-1, is KAGVTQTPRYLIKTRGQQVTLSCSPISGHRSVSWYQQTPGQGLQFLFEYFSETQRNKGNFPGRFSGRQFSNSRSEMNVSTLELGDSALYLCASSLVHSSSYNEQFFGPGTRLTVL.